Sequencing of this TCR beta chain was carried out in a study of neurological immune-mediated disorders. In its sample, this clonotype was seen a few times. Its target is unknown. Time point of the sample: technical triplicate 3. The study, taken as a whole, reports: CDR3 amino acid sequences found in expanded clones were never shared across subjects, suggesting private repertoires in all groups. Expansion of TCR clones was greatest in HTLV-1-associated myelopathy and smallest in multiple sclerosis, where it fell below that of healthy controls.

Sequencing runs each yielded over 180 million TCR-beta sequences from 15-18 subjects. Each CDR3 protein gets one entry after TCRdb re-called the 5' RACE reads with MiXCR. Among 45,000 or so distinct CDR3 sequences listed, about 22% were seen once. Trimming took 6 bases from V and 3 from J; bases not matched to a gene: 8. The CDR3 is 15 amino acids. The TCR was taken from a man in his 60s with HTLV-1-associated myelopathy (HAM/TSP). Sequencing used PBMCs. V usage is TRBV12-3 or TRBV12-4 and J usage is TRBJ2-7; 10 bases are a match to TRBD2. For the CDR3, the DNA is TGTGCCAGCAGCACTAGCGGGGCCGGCATCTACGAGCAGTACTTC. It specifies CASSTSGAGIYEQYF.